This entry features one T cell receptor beta chain sequence. Its antigen is unidentified. Assay used: immunoSEQ multiplex PCR; TCRdb lists only in-frame clones, some missing. The sample holds about 390,000 clones, around nine tenths seen once. In germline, CDR1 is SGHAT, CDR2 FQNNGV. The CDR3 totals 14 residues. The ends were cut back, 3 bases at V and 8 bases at J, with 16 bases in the middle. The data were taken from a study of Ad26.COV2.S vaccination and SARS-CoV-2 variants. Study outcomes and limitations: With respect to non-spike TCR breadth, vaccine and placebo recipients were similar. It was vaccine recipients, not placebo recipients, who had the higher spike-specific TCR breadth.

The treatment was: about 20 received Ad26.COV2.S at low or high dose, single or two shots; 5 received placebo; per-sample allocation not given. The samples were gathered on day 63 after the first injection of vaccine or placebo. Whoever gave the sample was an adult aged 18-55 years in Boston. This TCR was sampled from a person aged 18-65 years who received the Ad26.COV2.S COVID-19 vaccine or a placebo. The rearrangement joins TRBV11-2 to TRBJ1-2; no definite D call. The sequences come from peripheral blood, collected in a trial of Ad26.COV2.S vaccine versus placebo. In DNA, the CDR3 is TGTGCCAGCAGCTTTAAAACTAACCTGGGAGGCTACACCTTC. This encodes CASSFKTNLGGYTF.